Below, one T cell receptor beta chain is given with its context. The sample originates from a study of blood T cell repertoires in COVID-19. Per the authors' pipeline: Researchers report that nucleated cell counts were estimated from reference gene primer amplification. Method: immunoSEQ multiplex PCR; TCRdb's copy keeps in-frame clones and lacks some. V, J and clone size are taken as reported in that table, and D and trimming were inferred from the DNA itself. The sample lists 110,000 or so clones; around 85% were seen once. The TCR was taken from a human donor in a cohort sampled during active COVID-19. The sample taken for sequencing was peripheral blood.

The CDR3 region is CASSLEGYEQYF. The CDR3, as DNA: TGTGCCAGCAGCCTTGAGGGCTACGAGCAGTACTTC. The rearrangement joins TRBV3-1 (or the pseudogene TRBV3-2) to TRBJ2-7, with D maybe TRBD2 (5 bases). The V end lost 4 bases, the J end lost 3 bases, and 7 bases lay between the germline ends. From germline, CDR1 is LGHDT and CDR2 YNNKEL (reference sequence). The CDR3 is made up of 12 amino acids.